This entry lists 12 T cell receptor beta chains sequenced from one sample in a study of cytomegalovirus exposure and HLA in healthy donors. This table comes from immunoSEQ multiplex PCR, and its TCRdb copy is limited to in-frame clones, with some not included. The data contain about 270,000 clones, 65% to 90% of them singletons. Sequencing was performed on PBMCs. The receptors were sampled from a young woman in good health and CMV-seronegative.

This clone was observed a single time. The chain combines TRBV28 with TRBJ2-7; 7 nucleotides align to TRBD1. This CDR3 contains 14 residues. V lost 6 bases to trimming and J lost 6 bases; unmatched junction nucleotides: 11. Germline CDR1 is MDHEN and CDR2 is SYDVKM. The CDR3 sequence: CASRMGLQGSEQYF. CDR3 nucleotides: TGTGCCAGCAGAATGGGGCTACAGGGGAGCGAGCAGTACTTC.

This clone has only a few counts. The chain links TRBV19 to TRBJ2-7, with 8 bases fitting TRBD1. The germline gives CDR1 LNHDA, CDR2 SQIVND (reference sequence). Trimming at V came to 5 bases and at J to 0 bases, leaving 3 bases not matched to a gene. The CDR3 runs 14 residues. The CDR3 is CASSVDRGSYEQYF. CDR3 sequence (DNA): TGTGCCAGTAGTGTCGACAGGGGCTCCTACGAGCAGTACTTC.

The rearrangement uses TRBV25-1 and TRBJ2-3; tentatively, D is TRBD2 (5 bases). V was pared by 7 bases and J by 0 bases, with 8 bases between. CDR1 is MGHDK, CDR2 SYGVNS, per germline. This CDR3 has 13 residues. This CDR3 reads CASTRASTDTQYF. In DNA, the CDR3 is TGTGCCAGCACGAGGGCTAGCACAGATACGCAGTATTTT.

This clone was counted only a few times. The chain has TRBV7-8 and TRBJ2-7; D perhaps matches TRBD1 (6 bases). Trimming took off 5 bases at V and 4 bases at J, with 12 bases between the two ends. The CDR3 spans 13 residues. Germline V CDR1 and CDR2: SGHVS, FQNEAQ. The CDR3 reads CASSAQTGYEQYF. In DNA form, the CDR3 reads TGTGCCAGCAGCGCCCAGACAGGTTACGAGCAGTACTTC. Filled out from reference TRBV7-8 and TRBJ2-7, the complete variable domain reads GAGVSQSPRYKVAKRGQDVALRCDPISGHVSLFWYQQALGQGPEFLTYFQNEAQLDKSGLPSDRFFAERPEGSVSTLKIQRTQQEDSAVYLCASSAQTGYEQYFGPGTRLTVT.

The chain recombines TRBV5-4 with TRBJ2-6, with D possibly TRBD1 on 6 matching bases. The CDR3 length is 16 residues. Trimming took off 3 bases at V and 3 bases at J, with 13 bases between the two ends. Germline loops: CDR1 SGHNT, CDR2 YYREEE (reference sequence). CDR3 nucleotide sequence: TGTGCCAGCAGCTCCTCGACAGGAAGTGGGGCCAACGTCCTGACTTTC. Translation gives CASSSSTGSGANVLTF.

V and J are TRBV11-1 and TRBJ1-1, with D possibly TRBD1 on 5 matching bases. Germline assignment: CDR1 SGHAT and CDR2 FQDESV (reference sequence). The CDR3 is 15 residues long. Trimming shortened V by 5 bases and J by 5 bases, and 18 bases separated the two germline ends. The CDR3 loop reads CASSQSLVGGTEAFF. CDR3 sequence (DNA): TGTGCCAGCAGCCAGTCTTTGGTGGGGGGAACTGAAGCTTTCTTT.

CDR3 sequence reads: CASSPDFLPYF. CDR3 nucleotides: TGTGCCAGCAGTCCCGACTTCCTCCCGTACTTC. The rearrangement links TRBV28 to TRBJ2-7, with D unclear. CDR1 and CDR2 (germline): MDHEN, SYDVKM. V dropped 5 bases and J dropped 12 bases, with 14 bases sitting between them. CDR3 size: 11 residues. Full variable domain (rest looked up from reference TRBV28 and TRBJ2-7): DVKVTQSSRYLVKRTGEKVFLECVQDMDHENMFWYRQDPGLGLRLIYFSYDVKMKEKGDIPEGYSVSREKKERFSLILESASTNQTSMYLCASSPDFLPYFGPGTRLTVT.

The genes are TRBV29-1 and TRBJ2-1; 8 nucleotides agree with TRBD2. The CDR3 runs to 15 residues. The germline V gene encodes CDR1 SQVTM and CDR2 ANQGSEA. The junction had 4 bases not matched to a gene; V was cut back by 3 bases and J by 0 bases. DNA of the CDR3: TGCAGCGTTGATACCGGGACTAGCTCCTACAATGAGCAGTTCTTC. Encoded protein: CSVDTGTSSYNEQFF.

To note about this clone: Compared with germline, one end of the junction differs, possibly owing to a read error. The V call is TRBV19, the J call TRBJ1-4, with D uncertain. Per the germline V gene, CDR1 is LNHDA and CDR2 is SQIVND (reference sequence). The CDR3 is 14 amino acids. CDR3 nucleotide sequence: TGTGCCAGTACCTCCTTTAGGAGCGCCAAGACCCCATGCTTT. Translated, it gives CASTSFRSAKTPCF.

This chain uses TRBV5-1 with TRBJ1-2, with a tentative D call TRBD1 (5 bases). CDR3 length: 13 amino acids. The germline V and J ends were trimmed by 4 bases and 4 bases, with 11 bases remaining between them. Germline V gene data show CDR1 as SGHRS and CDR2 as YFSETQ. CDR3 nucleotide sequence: TGCGCCAGCAGCGATCAGACAGTCTATGGCTACACCTTC. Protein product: CASSDQTVYGYTF.

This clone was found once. The CDR3 nucleotides are TGCGCCAGCAGCCGAACCACAGGGGGGGATCAGCCCCAGCATTTT. Its translation is CASSRTTGGDQPQHF. The chain links TRBV5-1 to TRBJ1-5; 8 bases align to TRBD1. CDR1 is SGHRS, CDR2 YFSETQ, per germline. Trimming cost V 4 bases and J 5 bases; bases outside gene matches: 8. The CDR3 length is 15 residues.

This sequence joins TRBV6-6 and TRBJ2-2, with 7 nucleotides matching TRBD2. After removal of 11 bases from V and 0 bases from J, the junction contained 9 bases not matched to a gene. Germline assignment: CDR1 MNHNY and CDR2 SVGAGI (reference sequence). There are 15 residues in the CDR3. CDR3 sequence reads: CAFGGLRSNTGELFF. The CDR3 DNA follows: TGTGCCTTCGGGGGACTAAGATCGAACACCGGGGAGCTGTTTTTT.